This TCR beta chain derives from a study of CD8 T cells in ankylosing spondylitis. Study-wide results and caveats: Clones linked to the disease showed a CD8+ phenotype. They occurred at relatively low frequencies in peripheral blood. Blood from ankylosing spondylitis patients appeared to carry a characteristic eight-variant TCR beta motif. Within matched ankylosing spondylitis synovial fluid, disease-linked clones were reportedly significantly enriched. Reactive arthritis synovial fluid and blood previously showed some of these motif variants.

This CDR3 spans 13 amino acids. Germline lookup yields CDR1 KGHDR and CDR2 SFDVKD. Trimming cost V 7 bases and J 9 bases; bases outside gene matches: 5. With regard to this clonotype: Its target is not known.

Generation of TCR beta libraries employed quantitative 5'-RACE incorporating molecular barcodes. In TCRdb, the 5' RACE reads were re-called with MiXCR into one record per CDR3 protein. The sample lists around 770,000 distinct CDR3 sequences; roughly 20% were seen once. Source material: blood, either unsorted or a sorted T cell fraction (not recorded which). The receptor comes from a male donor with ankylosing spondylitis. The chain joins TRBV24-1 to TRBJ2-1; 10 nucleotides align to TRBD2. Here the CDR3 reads CATRPTSGTEQFF. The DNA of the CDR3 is TGTGCCACCAGACCTACTAGCGGGACTGAGCAGTTCTTC.